The present entry profiles one T cell receptor (beta chain) with its context. Its target is unknown. This sample was taken from a study of cytomegalovirus exposure and HLA in healthy donors. Study results and limitations: As immune exposure information, only CMV serostatus was available. Altogether, 150 to 200 TCR beta chains were recorded as cytomegalovirus-associated.

Among the donors, all were healthy bone marrow donors. From germline, CDR1 is SGHRS and CDR2 YFSETQ. Trimming stripped 0 bases from V and 3 bases from J, with 9 bases between. The length of the CDR3 is 14 residues. This PCR relied on a set of 60 Vbeta primers and 13 Jbeta primers. Profiled with immunoSEQ multiplex PCR; TCRdb holds only in-frame clones, not every one. Its table lists some 110,000 clones. The rearrangement links TRBV5-1 to TRBJ1-1, with D tentatively TRBD1 (6 bases). The source of this sequence is a man in his thirties or forties in good health and CMV-seronegative. Input material: PBMCs. The CDR3 is CASSLGTDYTEAFF. The CDR3 DNA reads as TGCGCCAGCAGCTTGGGGACAGATTACACTGAAGCTTTCTTT. The full variable domain, with the rest looked up from reference TRBV5-1 and TRBJ1-1, is KAGVTQTPRYLIKTRGQQVTLSCSPISGHRSVSWYQQTPGQGLQFLFEYFSETQRNKGNFPGRFSGRQFSNSRSEMNVSTLELGDSALYLCASSLGTDYTEAFFGQGTRLTVV.